A single T cell receptor (beta chain) is shown here with its context. Its antigen is not identified. PCR employed 60 Vbeta and 13 Jbeta primers. The protocol was immunoSEQ multiplex PCR, while the TCRdb copy is restricted to in-frame clones and leaves out a portion. Of fewer than 110,000 clones in the sample, roughly 79% are singletons; the top ten hold approximately 3.7%. The data are from a study of cytomegalovirus exposure and HLA in healthy donors. Overall study findings and caveats: Among the most significant clusters, several appeared linked to common viral pathogens in a later analysis.

The clonotype was recovered from a man aged 50 to 60 in good health and CMV-seropositive. The sample was PBMCs.

Written as DNA, the CDR3 is TGTGCCAGCAGCCCCCCTGGACAGGGGGCAGGGACTGAAGCTTTCTTT. Amino acid sequence: CASSPPGQGAGTEAFF. The chain employs TRBV28 and TRBJ1-1; 11 positions agree with TRBD1. The CDR3 runs 16 residues. The V gene's germline CDR1 is MDHEN and CDR2 SYDVKM. J was trimmed by 5 bases and V by 6 bases; bases with no gene match: 11.